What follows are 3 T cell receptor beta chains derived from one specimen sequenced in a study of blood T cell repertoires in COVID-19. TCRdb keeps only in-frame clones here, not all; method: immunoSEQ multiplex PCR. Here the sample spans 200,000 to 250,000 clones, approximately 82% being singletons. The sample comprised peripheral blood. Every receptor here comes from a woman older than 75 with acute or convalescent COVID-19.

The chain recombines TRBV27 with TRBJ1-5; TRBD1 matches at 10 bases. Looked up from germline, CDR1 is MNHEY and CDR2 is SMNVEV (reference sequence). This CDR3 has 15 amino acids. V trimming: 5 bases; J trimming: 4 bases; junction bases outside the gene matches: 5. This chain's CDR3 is CASSTEGQGNQPQHF. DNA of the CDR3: TGTGCCAGCAGTACCGAGGGACAGGGGAATCAGCCCCAGCATTTT.

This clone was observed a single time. The chain's CDR3 is CASSSPDMSSYNSPLHF. The CDR3 DNA is TGTGCCAGCAGCTCTCCAGACATGAGCTCCTATAATTCACCCCTCCACTTT. This chain uses TRBV2 with TRBJ1-6; the D is unclear. This CDR3 has 17 amino acids. V was shortened by 6 bases and J by 0 bases, with 15 bases between the two germline ends. Germline loops: CDR1 SNHLY, CDR2 FYNNEI.

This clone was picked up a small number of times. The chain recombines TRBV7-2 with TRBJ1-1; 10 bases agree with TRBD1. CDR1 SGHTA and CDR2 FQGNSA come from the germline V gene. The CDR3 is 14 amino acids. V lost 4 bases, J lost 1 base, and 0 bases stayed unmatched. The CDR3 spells CASSWDRGNTEAFF. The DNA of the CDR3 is TGTGCCAGCAGCTGGGACAGGGGGAACACTGAAGCTTTCTTT. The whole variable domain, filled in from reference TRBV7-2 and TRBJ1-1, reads GAGVSQSPSNKVTEKGKDVELRCDPISGHTALYWYRQSLGQGLEFLIYFQGNSAPDKSGLPSDRFSAERTGGSVSTLTIQRTQQEDSAVYLCASSWDRGNTEAFFGQGTRLTVV.